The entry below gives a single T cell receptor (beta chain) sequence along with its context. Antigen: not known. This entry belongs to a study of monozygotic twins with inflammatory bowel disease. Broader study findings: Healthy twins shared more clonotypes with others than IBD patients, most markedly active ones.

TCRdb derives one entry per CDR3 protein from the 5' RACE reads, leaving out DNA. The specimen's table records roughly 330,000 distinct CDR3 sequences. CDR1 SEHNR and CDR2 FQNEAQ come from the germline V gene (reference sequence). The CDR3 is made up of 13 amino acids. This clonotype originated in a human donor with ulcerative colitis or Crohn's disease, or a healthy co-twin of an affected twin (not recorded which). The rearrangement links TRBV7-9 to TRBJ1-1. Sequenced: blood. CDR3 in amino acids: CASSFPENTEAFF.